This TCR beta chain was sequenced for a study of blood T cells in healthy people across ages. The CDR3 is 14 residues long. Germline V gives CDR1 SNHLY, CDR2 FYNNEI. Deletions cut 3 bases from V and 4 bases from J, with 10 bases between. Study-wide results and limits: PBMC samples, being unsorted, prevented any conclusive comparison of naive and antigen-experienced cells.

The second PCR ran about 6 to 12 cycles with a sample-barcoded 5' primer and J-beta primers. One entry per CDR3 protein results from TCRdb running MiXCR on the 5' RACE reads. The table includes approximately 1.5 million distinct CDR3 sequences, approximately 39% detected once. In the case of this clonotype: Its antigen is as yet unknown.

The sequenced sample was blood. The J gene is TRBJ2-1, the V gene TRBV2; no clear D. This receptor was obtained from a woman aged 18-30 years in good health. The CDR3 bases are TGTGCCAGCAGTGACGAGCTAGGGTACAATGAGCAGTTCTTC. Protein product: CASSDELGYNEQFF.